This T cell receptor (beta chain) was profiled in a study of Ad26.COV2.S vaccination and SARS-CoV-2 variants. Study-level findings and limits: From the TCR breadth and depth analyses, total T cell responses may have been underestimated.

Regarding this clone: The antigen is unknown.

The data were produced by immunoSEQ multiplex PCR, yet TCRdb's version contains in-frame clones alone and is incomplete. The table records more than 300,000 clones, just under 85% of them present only once. Treatment in this sample: some 20 received Ad26.COV2.S at low or high dose, single or two shots; several received placebo; per-sample allocation not given. Vaccine and placebo recipients were sampled on day 63 after the first injection. At a Boston site, the person donating was an adult of 18-55 years. CDR3 length equals 16 residues. The V gene lost 7 bases and the J gene lost 0 bases, with 15 bases spanning the gap. Per germline, CDR1 SNHLY and CDR2 FYNNEI.

The rearrangement uses TRBV2 and TRBJ1-4, with unresolved D. The sequencing here drew on peripheral blood, taken in a trial of Ad26.COV2.S vaccine versus placebo. This receptor was identified in a person aged 18 to 59 who received the Ad26.COV2.S COVID-19 vaccine or a placebo. The CDR3 sequence is CASTQRPPSTNEKLFF. The CDR3, as DNA: TGTGCCAGCACCCAGAGGCCTCCTTCAACTAATGAAAAACTGTTTTTT.